This T cell receptor (beta chain) was identified during a study of tumor-infiltrating lymphocytes in oesophageal squamous cell carcinoma. With 2 bases removed from V and 14 bases from J, the gap between germline ends came to 11 bases. The CDR3 sequence is 11 residues long. The V gene's germline CDR1 is LNHDA and CDR2 SQIVND (reference sequence). One entry per CDR3 protein results from TCRdb running MiXCR on the PCR reads. The sample includes 15,000 to 20,000 distinct CDR3 sequences, roughly 40% of them seen just once. This chain connects TRBV19 to TRBJ2-3, with no clear D. The clonotype was recovered from a female donor with esophageal squamous cell carcinoma. Sequencing input: normal esophageal tissue next to the tumor. In nucleotides, the CDR3 is TGTGCCAGTAGTATATTAATCCCCGGGTATTTT. Translating it yields CASSILIPGYF. The variable domain in full, completed from reference TRBV19 and TRBJ2-3, reads DGGITQSPKYLFRKEGQNVTLSCEQNLNHDAMYWYRQDPGQGLRLIYYSQIVNDFQKGDIAEGYSVSREKKESFPLTVTSAQKNPTAFYLCASSILIPGYFGPGTRLTVL.